The 13 T cell receptor beta chains presented below share a single source sample, sequenced in a study of T cells after yellow fever vaccination. TCRdb re-called the 5' RACE reads through MiXCR, storing one row per CDR3 protein. The repertoire holds about 300,000 distinct CDR3 sequences, with 7.5% to 9% as singletons. This material consisted of CD4+ T cells sorted from PBMCs, taken 5 days after the yellow fever booster vaccination. Receptors were obtained from a man in his late teens or twenties who received the YFV17D yellow fever vaccine.

This clonotype showed up many times. The chain couples TRBV7-6 to TRBJ1-3, with D tentatively TRBD1 (6 bases). The CDR3 is 17 residues long. Per the germline V gene, CDR1 is SGHVS and CDR2 is FNYEAQ. Trimming removed 2 bases from V and 3 bases from J, with 17 bases in between. Here the CDR3 DNA reads TGTGCCAGCAGCTTAACCCCCTTGGGGGCAGGTGGAAACACCATATATTTT. Amino acid sequence: CASSLTPLGAGGNTIYF.

This clonotype was counted a few times. This chain uses TRBV20-1 with TRBJ2-1; 11 bases are a match to TRBD2. The trim removed 3 bases at V and 4 bases at J, leaving 5 bases unmatched. The CDR3 extends over 15 amino acids. Germline lookup yields CDR1 DFQATT and CDR2 SNEGSKA (reference sequence). CDR3 in amino acids: CSARLAGGPYNEQFF. In DNA, the CDR3 is TGCAGTGCTAGGTTAGCGGGGGGGCCGTACAATGAGCAGTTCTTC.

The chain is built from TRBV7-2 and TRBJ2-5, with a tentative D call TRBD1 (6 bases). The V gene's germline CDR1 is SGHTA and CDR2 FQGNSA. The CDR3 loop spans 14 amino acids. V dropped 3 bases and J dropped 3 bases, with 11 bases sitting between them. Here the CDR3 reads CASSFSGVEETQYF. As DNA, the CDR3 is TGTGCCAGCAGCTTCTCAGGGGTGGAAGAGACCCAGTACTTC.

This clonotype has a handful of counts. The chain uses TRBV6-5 and TRBJ2-3; no reliable D call. The germline V gene encodes CDR1 MNHEY and CDR2 SVGAGI. There are 14 residues in the CDR3. V was pared by 2 bases and J by 8 bases, with 14 bases between. The CDR3 sequence: CASSYRSTSGTQYF. The CDR3 region has the DNA TGTGCCAGCAGTTACCGGTCCACGTCGGGTACGCAGTATTTT.

V usage is TRBV20-1 and J usage is TRBJ2-3, with 8 positions matching TRBD2. The V and J ends lost 3 bases and 9 bases, in that order; junction bases with no gene match: 8. Germline values: CDR1 DFQATT, CDR2 SNEGSKA (reference sequence). The CDR3 loop spans 13 amino acids. CDR3 sequence (DNA): TGCAGTGCTAGGCGGGGGGCTGACACCACGCAGTATTTT. This gives the protein CSARRGADTTQYF.

The rearrangement links TRBV18 to TRBJ2-5; no clear D. The ends were cut back, 3 bases at V and 2 bases at J, with 7 bases in the middle. Germline V lookup: CDR1 KGHSH, CDR2 LQKENI. The CDR3 has 13 amino acids. In DNA, the CDR3 is TGTGCCAGCTCACCCCCCTTGCAAGAGACCCAGTACTTC. Protein sequence: CASSPPLQETQYF.

At least ten counts were recorded for this clonotype. The chain links TRBV20-1 to TRBJ1-5; TRBD1 might be the D (6 bases). The germline V gene encodes CDR1 DFQATT and CDR2 SNEGSKA (reference sequence). V dropped 6 bases and J dropped 5 bases, with 23 bases sitting between them. The CDR3 loop spans 16 amino acids. CDR3 amino acids: CSAKKEGVSRYQPQHF. CDR3 DNA sequence: TGCAGTGCGAAAAAGGAGGGGGTTTCCCGATATCAGCCCCAGCATTTT.

Ten or more counts support this clonotype. The chain's CDR3 is CASSLPRGGPFF. In DNA form, the CDR3 reads TGTGCCAGCAGCCTCCCTCGGGGTGGACCTTTCTTT. This rearrangement joins TRBV7-9 to TRBJ1-1; D remains unclear. Between the trimmed V and J ends, which lost 5 bases and 12 bases, there was a span of 16 bases. The CDR3 extends over 12 amino acids. Looked up from germline, CDR1 is SEHNR and CDR2 is FQNEAQ (reference sequence).

This clonotype was counted between two and nine times. The chain joins TRBV20-1 to TRBJ1-6; TRBD1 might be the D (5 bases). The V and J ends lost 5 bases and 0 bases respectively, with 14 bases between them. Germline values: CDR1 DFQATT, CDR2 SNEGSKA (reference sequence). The CDR3 contains 16 residues. The CDR3 DNA reads TGCAGTGCTGGGGACCCCGGCAGCTCCTATAATTCACCCCTCCACTTT. Amino acids: CSAGDPGSSYNSPLHF.

This clonotype was seen repeatedly, ten times or more. The rearrangement joins TRBV2 to TRBJ2-3; TRBD1 might be the D (6 bases). V shed 3 bases and J shed 4 bases, with 14 bases lying between them. Germline V lookup: CDR1 SNHLY, CDR2 FYNNEI. The CDR3 contains 15 residues. This CDR3 is CASSDQGSGADTQYF. CDR3 coding DNA: TGTGCCAGCAGTGACCAGGGGTCTGGAGCAGATACGCAGTATTTT.

There are many counts of this clonotype. The V gene is TRBV12-3 or TRBV12-4, the J gene TRBJ2-1; D not resolved. This CDR3 has 13 amino acids. Trimming stripped 5 bases from V and 5 bases from J, with 10 bases between. The CDR3 DNA follows: TGTGCCAGCAGTGTCAGTGGCGACAATGAGCAGTTCTTC. Translated: CASSVSGDNEQFF.

This clonotype was counted a few times. The chain recombines TRBV7-7 with TRBJ2-3; 7 nucleotides agree with TRBD2. Germline V lookup: CDR1 SSHAT, CDR2 FNYEAQ (reference sequence). With V trimmed by 1 base and J by 5 bases, 6 bases remained unmatched. This CDR3 is built from 15 residues. The CDR3 here is CASSLGGGGGDTQYF. The CDR3 DNA reads as TGTGCCAGCAGCTTAGGCGGCGGGGGTGGAGATACGCAGTATTTT.

The sample holds a few counts of this clonotype. This chain's CDR3 is CASSPTFSGEKLFF. In DNA, the CDR3 is TGTGCCAGTAGTCCCACTTTCAGTGGTGAAAAACTGTTTTTT. The V call is TRBV19, the J call TRBJ1-4; no definite D call. Germline V gene sequence: CDR1 LNHDA, CDR2 SQIVND (reference sequence). The CDR3 is 14 amino acids. Trimming stripped 5 bases from V and 7 bases from J, with 14 bases between.